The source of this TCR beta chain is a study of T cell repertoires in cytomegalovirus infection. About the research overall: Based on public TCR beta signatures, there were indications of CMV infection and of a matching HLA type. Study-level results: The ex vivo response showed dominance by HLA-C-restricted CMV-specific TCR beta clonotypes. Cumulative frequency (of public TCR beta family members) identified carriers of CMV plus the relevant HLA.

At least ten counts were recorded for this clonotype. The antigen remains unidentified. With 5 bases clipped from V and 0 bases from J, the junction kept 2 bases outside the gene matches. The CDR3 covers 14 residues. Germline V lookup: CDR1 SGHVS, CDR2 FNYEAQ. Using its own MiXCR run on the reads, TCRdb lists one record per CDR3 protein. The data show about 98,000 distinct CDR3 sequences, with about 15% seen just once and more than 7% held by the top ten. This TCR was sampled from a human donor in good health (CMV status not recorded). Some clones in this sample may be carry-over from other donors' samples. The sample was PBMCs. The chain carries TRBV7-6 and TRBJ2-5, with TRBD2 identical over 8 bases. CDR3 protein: CASSLGRDQETQYF. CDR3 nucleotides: TGTGCCAGCAGCCTCGGGAGGGACCAAGAGACCCAGTACTTC.